The subject of this entry is one T cell receptor (beta chain). Its antigen is as yet unknown. This entry belongs to a study of cytomegalovirus exposure and HLA in healthy donors. General study results and limits: The study listed some 160 cytomegalovirus-associated TCR beta chains.

13 Jbeta primers and 60 Vbeta primers were used for the PCR. Measured with immunoSEQ multiplex PCR; TCRdb has only the in-frame clones, and not every one. This sample yields some 110,000 clones, of which less than 85% are seen a single time; roughly 3.7% belongs to the top ten. The germline V and J ends were trimmed by 6 bases and 1 base, with 4 bases remaining between them. Germline CDR1 and CDR2: ENHRY and SYGVKD. CDR3 length: 12 amino acids. This sequence originates from a man between 60 and 75 years old in good health and CMV-seronegative. The V and J genes are TRBV10-3 and TRBJ2-1; D gene unclear. Source material: PBMCs. CDR3 sequence reads: CAISGSYNEQFF. CDR3 DNA: TGTGCCATCAGCGGGTCCTACAATGAGCAGTTCTTC.